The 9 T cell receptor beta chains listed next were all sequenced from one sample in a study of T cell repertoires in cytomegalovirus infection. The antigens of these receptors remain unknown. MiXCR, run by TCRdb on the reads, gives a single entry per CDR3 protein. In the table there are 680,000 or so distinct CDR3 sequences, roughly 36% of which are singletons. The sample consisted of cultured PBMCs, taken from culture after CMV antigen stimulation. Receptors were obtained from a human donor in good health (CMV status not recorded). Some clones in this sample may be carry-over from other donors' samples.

The CDR3 nucleotides read TGTGCCAGCAGCCCGGGGGCGAGAGAGACCCAGTACTTC. This translates into CASSPGARETQYF. The rearrangement joins TRBV7-9 to TRBJ2-5; D could derive from TRBD1 or TRBD2 (6 bases each). The V gene lost 5 bases and the J gene lost 4 bases, with 11 bases spanning the gap. CDR3 size: 13 residues. Germline V CDR1 and CDR2: SEHNR, FQNEAQ (reference sequence).

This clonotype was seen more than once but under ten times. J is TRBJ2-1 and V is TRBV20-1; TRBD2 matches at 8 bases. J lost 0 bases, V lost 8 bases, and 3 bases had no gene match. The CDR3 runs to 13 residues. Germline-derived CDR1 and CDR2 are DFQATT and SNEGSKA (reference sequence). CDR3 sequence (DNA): TGCAGTTTGAGCGGGAGCTCCTACAATGAGCAGTTCTTC. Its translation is CSLSGSSYNEQFF.

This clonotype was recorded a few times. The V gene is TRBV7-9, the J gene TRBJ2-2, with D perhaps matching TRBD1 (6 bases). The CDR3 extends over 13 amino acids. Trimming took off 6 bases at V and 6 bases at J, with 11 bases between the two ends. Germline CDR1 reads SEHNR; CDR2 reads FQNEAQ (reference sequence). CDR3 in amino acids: CASSHEGAGELFF. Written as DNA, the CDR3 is TGTGCCAGCAGTCATGAGGGGGCCGGGGAGCTGTTTTTT.

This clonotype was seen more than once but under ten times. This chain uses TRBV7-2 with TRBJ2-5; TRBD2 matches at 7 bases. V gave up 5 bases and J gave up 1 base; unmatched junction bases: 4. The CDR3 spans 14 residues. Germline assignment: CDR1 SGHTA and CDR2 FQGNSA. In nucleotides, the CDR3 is TGTGCCAGCAGCCTAGGACTAGGCCAAGAGACCCAGTACTTC. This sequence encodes CASSLGLGQETQYF.

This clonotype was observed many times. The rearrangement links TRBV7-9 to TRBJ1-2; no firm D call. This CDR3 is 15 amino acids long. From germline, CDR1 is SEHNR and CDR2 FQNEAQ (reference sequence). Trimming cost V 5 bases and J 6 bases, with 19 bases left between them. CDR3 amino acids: CASSRSGGLKDGYTF. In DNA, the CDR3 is TGTGCCAGCAGCCGTTCAGGCGGACTGAAAGATGGCTACACCTTC.

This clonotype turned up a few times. DNA of the CDR3: TGTGCCAGCAGCTCGGGGGGACAGGGGCTTTGGGAGCAGTACTTC. Translated, it gives CASSSGGQGLWEQYF. V and J are TRBV7-2 and TRBJ2-7; 10 nucleotides line up with TRBD1. CDR1 is SGHTA, CDR2 FQGNSA, per germline. The CDR3 is 15 amino acids. The ends lost 4 bases at V and 7 bases at J; junction bases unmatched: 10.

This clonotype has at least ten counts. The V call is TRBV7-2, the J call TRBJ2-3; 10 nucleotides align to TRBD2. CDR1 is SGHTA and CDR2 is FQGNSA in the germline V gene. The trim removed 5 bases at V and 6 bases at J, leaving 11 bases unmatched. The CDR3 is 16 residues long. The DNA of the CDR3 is TGTGCCAGCAGCCTCCCCCTAGCGGGAGCGGCGGATACGCAGTATTTT. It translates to CASSLPLAGAADTQYF.

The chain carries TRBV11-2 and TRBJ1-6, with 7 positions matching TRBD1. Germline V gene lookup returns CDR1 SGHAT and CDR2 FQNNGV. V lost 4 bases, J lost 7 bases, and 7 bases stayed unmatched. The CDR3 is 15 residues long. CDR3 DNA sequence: TGTGCCAGCAGCTGGACGGACAGGAAAAATTCACCCCTCCACTTT. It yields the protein CASSWTDRKNSPLHF.

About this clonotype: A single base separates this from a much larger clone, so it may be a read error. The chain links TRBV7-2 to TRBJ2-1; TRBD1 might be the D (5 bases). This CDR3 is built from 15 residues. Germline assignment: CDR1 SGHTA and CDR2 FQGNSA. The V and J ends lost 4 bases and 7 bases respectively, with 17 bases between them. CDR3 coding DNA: TGTGCCAGCAGCTGGTTCTGGGGCCCTCGGAATGAGCAGTTCTTC. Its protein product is CASSWFWGPRNEQFF.